This T cell receptor (beta chain) was sequenced during a study of PD-1 blockade in classical Hodgkin lymphoma. Study at large: Nivolumab was given intravenously to patients at 3 mg/kg every 2 weeks. The study, taken as a whole, reports: Individuals who commenced nivolumab within less than 1 year of ASCT were excluded. Complete responders had baseline diversity similar to newly diagnosed patients.

Stated time point: cycle 4 day 1 (C4D1), after more than five weeks of nivolumab. Relapses following autologous stem cell transplantation were seen in all patients, with brentuximab vedotin exposure varying. The authors purified CD4+ T cells from thawed PBMCs by magnetic negative selection. Best responses fell into complete response, partial response or progressive disease. In the case of this clone: What it recognizes is unknown.

The CDR3 extends over 17 amino acids. Germline V CDR1 and CDR2: SGHRS, YFSETQ. V gave up 4 bases and J gave up 3 bases; unmatched junction bases: 14. Sequenced by immunoSEQ multiplex PCR; TCRdb stores in-frame clones only, minus some. The sample includes around 37,000 clones, about 94% of them seen just once. This receptor was identified in a human donor with classical Hodgkin lymphoma. The chain carries TRBV5-1 and TRBJ2-7, with TRBD1 identical over 9 bases. The sample in question was CD4+ T cells from blood, obtained before the fourth cycle of nivolumab. This CDR3 is CASSTGTGSIGFYEQYF. The DNA of the CDR3 is TGCGCCAGCAGCACGGGGACAGGGAGTATCGGTTTCTACGAGCAGTACTTC.